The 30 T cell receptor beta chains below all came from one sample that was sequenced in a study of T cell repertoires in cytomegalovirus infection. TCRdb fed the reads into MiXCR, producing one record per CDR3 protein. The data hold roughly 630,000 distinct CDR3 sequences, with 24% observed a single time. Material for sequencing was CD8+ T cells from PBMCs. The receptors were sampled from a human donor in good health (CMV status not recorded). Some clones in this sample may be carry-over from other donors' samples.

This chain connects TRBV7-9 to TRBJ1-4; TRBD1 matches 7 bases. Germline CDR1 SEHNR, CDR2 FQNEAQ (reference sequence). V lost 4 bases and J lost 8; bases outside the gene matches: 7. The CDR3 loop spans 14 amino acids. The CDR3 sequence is CASSSDRVGEKLFF. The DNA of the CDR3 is TGTGCCAGCAGCTCCGACAGGGTCGGAGAAAAACTGTTTTTT. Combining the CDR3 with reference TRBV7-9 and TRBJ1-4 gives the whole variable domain DTGVSQNPRHKITKRGQNVTFRCDPISEHNRLYWYRQTLGQGPEFLTYFQNEAQLEKSRLLSDRFSAERPKGSFSTLEIQRTEQGDSAMYLCASSSDRVGEKLFFGSGTQLSVL.

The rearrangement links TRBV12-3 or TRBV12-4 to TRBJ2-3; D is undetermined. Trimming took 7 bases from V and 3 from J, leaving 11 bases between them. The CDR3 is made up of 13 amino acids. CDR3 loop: CASIPLDTDTQYF. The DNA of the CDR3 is TGTGCCAGCATCCCGCTCGATACAGATACGCAGTATTTT.

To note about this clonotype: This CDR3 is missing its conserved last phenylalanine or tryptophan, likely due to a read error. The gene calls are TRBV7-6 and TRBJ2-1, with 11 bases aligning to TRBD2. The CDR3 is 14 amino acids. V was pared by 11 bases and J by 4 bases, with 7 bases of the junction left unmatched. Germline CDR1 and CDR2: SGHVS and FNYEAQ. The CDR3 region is CAASSSGGYNEQFV. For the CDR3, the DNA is TGTGCCGCCTCCTCTAGCGGGGGGTACAATGAGCAGTTCGTC.

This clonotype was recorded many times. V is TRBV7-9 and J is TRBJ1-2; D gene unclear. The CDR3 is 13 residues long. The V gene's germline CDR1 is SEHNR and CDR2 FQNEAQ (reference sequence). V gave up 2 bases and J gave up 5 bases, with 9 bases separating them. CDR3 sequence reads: CASSLPEPYGYTF. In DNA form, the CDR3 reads TGTGCCAGCAGCTTACCTGAGCCTTATGGCTACACCTTC.

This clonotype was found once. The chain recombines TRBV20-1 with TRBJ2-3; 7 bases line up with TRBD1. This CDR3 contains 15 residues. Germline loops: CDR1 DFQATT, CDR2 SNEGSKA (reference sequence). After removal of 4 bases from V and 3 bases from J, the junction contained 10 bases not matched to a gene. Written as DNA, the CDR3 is TGCAGTGCTATGACAGGGCTGATCGAAACAGATACGCAGTATTTT. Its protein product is CSAMTGLIETDTQYF.

CDR3 nucleotides: TGTGCCAGCAGCCAAGAAGCGGGGGGCTACAATGAGCAGTTCTTC. It codes for CASSQEAGGYNEQFF. V is TRBV14 and J is TRBJ2-1, with 9 bases matching TRBD2. With V trimmed by 0 bases and J by 3 bases, 0 bases remained unmatched. Germline loops: CDR1 SGHDN, CDR2 FVKESK. The CDR3 is 15 residues long.

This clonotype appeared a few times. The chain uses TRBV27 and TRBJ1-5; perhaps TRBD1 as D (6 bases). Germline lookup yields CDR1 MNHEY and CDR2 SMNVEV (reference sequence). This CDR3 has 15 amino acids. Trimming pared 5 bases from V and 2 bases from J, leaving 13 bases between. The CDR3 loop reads CASSQTRTGNQPQHF. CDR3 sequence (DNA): TGTGCCAGCAGTCAGACTCGGACAGGCAATCAGCCCCAGCATTTT.

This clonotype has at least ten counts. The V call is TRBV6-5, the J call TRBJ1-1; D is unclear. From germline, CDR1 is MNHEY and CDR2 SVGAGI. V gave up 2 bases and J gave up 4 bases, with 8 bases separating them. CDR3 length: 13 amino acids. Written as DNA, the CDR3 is TGTGCCAGCAGTTACGGGGTGATCACTGAAGCTTTCTTT. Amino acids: CASSYGVITEAFF.

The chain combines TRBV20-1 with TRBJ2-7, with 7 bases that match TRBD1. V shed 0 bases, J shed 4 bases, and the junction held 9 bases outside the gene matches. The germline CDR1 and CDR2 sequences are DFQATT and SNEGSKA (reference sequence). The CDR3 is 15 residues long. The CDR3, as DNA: TGCAGTGCTAGAGATCGAAACAGGGGTGTATACGAGCAGTACTTC. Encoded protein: CSARDRNRGVYEQYF.

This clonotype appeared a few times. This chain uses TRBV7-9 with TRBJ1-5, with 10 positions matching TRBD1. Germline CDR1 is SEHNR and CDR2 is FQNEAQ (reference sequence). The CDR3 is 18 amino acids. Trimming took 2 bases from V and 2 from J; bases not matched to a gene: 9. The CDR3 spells CASSLSSGDRGGNQPQHF. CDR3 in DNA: TGTGCCAGCAGCTTATCGAGCGGGGACAGGGGTGGCAATCAGCCCCAGCATTTT.

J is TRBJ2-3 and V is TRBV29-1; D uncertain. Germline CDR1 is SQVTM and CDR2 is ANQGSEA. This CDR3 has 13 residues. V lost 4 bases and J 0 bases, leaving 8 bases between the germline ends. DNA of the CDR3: TGCAGCGTTGGGGCCGCCAGCACAGATACGCAGTATTTT. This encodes CSVGAASTDTQYF.

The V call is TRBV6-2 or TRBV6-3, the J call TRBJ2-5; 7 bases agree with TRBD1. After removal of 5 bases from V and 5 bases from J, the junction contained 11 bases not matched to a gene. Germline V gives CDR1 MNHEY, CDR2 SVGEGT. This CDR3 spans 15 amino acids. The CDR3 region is CASSPFDRAGETQYF. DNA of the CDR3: TGTGCCAGCAGTCCCTTCGACAGGGCCGGCGAGACCCAGTACTTC.

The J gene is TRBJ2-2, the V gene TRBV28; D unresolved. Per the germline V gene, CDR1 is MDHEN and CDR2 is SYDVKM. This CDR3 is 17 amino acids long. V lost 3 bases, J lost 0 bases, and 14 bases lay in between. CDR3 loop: CASSFPSATANTGELFF. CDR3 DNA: TGTGCCAGCAGTTTCCCCTCTGCAACCGCGAACACCGGGGAGCTGTTTTTT.

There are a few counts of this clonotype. The CDR3 DNA sequence: TGCAGCGTTCCCCCTGAAGGGGCGCCCTACAATGAGCAGTTCTTC. Translated: CSVPPEGAPYNEQFF. The chain joins TRBV29-1 to TRBJ2-1, with a possible D match to TRBD1 (5 bases). This CDR3 is 15 amino acids long. Trimming shortened V by 5 bases and J by 2 bases, and 16 bases separated the two germline ends. The germline V gene has CDR1 SQVTM and CDR2 ANQGSEA.

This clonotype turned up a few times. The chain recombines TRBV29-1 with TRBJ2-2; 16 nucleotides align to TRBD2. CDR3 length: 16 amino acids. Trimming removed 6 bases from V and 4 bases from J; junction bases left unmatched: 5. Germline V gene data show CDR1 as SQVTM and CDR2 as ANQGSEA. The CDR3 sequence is CSVAGTSGGVTGELFF. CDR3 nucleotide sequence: TGCAGCGTCGCCGGGACTAGCGGGGGGGTCACCGGGGAGCTGTTTTTT.

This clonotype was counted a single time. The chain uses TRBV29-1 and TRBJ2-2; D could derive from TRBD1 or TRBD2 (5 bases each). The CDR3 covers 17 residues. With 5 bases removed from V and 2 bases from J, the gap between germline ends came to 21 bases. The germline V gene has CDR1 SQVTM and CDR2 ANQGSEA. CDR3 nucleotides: TGCAGCGTTAACCGGGATCCGGGGACGAGTAACACCGGGGAGCTGTTTTTT. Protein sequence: CSVNRDPGTSNTGELFF.

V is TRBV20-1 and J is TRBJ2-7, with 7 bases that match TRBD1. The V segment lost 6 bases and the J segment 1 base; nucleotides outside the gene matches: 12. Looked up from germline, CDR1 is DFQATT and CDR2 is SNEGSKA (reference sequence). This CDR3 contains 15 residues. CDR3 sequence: CSAGWVTGASYEQYV. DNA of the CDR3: TGCAGTGCAGGGTGGGTTACAGGGGCATCCTACGAGCAGTACGTC.

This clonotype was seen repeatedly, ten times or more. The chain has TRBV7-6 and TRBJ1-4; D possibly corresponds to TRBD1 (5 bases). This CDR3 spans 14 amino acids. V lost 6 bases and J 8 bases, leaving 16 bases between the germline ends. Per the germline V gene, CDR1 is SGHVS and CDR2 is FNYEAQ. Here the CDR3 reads CASRARGLNEKLFF. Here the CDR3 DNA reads TGTGCCAGCAGGGCTCGGGGGTTGAACGAAAAACTGTTTTTT.

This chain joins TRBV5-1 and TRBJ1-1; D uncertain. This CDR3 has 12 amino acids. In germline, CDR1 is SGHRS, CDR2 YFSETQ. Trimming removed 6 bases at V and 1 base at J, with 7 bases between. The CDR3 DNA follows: TGCGCCAGCACGTCAGGGAACACTGAAGCTTTCTTT. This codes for CASTSGNTEAFF.

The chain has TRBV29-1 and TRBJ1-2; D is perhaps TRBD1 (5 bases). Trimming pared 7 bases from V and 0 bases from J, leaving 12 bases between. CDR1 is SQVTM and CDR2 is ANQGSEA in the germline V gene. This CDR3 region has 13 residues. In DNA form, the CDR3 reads TGCAGCGCTCGACAGCCAACTAACTATGGCTACACCTTC. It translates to CSARQPTNYGYTF.

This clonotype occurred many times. Written as DNA, the CDR3 is TGTGCCAGCACGCGGGGGGCCCGCAATGAGCAGTTCTTC. Translating gives CASTRGARNEQFF. The V call is TRBV27, the J call TRBJ2-1, with 8 bases identical to TRBD2. Per the germline V gene, CDR1 is MNHEY and CDR2 is SMNVEV (reference sequence). The V gene end was trimmed by 7 bases and the J gene end by 6 bases; junction bases not matched to a gene: 5. The CDR3 has 13 amino acids.

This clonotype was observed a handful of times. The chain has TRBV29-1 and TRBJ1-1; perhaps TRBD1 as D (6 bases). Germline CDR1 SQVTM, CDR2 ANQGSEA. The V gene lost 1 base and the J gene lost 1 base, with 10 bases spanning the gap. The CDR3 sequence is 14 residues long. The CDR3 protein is CSVEGWDTNTEAFF. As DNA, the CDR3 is TGCAGCGTTGAAGGGTGGGACACGAACACTGAAGCTTTCTTT.

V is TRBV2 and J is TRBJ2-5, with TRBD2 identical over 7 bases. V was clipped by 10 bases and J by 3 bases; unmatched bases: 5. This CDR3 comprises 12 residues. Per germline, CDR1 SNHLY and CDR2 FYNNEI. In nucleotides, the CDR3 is TGTGCCACCGGGACTATCAAAGAGACCCAGTACTTC. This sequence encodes CATGTIKETQYF.

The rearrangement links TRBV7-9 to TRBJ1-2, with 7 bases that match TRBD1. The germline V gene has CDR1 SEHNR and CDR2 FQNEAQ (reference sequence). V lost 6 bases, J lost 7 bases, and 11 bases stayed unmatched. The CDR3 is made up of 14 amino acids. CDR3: CASSPPGGSTGYTF. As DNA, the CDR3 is TGTGCCAGCAGTCCCCCAGGGGGATCCACTGGCTACACCTTC.

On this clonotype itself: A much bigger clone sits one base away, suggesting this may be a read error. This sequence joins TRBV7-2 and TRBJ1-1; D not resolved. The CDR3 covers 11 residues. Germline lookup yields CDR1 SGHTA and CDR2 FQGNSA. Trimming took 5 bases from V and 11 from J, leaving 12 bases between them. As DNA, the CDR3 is TGTACCAGCAGCCTAGGGTTCGGCGCTTTCTTT. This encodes CTSSLGFGAFF.

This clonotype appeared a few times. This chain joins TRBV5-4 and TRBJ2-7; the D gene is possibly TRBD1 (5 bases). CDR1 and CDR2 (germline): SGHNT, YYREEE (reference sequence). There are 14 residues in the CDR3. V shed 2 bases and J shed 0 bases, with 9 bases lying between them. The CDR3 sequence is CASSFWGSSYEQYF. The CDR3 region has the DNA TGTGCCAGCAGCTTTTGGGGCAGCTCCTACGAGCAGTACTTC.

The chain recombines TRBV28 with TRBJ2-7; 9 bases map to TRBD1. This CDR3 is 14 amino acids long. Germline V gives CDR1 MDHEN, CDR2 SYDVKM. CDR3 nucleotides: TGTGTCAGCCGGACAGGGGACAATCCCTACGAGCAGTACGTC. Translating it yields CVSRTGDNPYEQYV.

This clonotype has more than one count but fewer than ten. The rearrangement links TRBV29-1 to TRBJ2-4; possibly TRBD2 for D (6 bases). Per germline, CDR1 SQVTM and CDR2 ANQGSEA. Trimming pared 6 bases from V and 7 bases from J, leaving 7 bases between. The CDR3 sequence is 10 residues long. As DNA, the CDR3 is TGCAGCGTGGCGGGGAACATTCAGTACTTC. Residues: CSVAGNIQYF.

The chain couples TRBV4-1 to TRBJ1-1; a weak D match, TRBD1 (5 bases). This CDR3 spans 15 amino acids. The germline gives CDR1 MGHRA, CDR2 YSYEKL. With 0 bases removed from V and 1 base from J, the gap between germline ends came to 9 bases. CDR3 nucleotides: TGCGCCAGCAGCCAAGATTTCAGGGCGAACACTGAAGCTTTCTTT. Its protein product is CASSQDFRANTEAFF.

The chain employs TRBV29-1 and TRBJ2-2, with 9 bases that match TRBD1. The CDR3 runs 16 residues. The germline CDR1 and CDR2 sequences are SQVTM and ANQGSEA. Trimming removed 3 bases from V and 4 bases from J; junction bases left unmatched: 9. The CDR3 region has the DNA TGCAGCGTTGACCAGACGGGACAGGGAATCACCGGGGAGCTGTTTTTT. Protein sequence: CSVDQTGQGITGELFF.